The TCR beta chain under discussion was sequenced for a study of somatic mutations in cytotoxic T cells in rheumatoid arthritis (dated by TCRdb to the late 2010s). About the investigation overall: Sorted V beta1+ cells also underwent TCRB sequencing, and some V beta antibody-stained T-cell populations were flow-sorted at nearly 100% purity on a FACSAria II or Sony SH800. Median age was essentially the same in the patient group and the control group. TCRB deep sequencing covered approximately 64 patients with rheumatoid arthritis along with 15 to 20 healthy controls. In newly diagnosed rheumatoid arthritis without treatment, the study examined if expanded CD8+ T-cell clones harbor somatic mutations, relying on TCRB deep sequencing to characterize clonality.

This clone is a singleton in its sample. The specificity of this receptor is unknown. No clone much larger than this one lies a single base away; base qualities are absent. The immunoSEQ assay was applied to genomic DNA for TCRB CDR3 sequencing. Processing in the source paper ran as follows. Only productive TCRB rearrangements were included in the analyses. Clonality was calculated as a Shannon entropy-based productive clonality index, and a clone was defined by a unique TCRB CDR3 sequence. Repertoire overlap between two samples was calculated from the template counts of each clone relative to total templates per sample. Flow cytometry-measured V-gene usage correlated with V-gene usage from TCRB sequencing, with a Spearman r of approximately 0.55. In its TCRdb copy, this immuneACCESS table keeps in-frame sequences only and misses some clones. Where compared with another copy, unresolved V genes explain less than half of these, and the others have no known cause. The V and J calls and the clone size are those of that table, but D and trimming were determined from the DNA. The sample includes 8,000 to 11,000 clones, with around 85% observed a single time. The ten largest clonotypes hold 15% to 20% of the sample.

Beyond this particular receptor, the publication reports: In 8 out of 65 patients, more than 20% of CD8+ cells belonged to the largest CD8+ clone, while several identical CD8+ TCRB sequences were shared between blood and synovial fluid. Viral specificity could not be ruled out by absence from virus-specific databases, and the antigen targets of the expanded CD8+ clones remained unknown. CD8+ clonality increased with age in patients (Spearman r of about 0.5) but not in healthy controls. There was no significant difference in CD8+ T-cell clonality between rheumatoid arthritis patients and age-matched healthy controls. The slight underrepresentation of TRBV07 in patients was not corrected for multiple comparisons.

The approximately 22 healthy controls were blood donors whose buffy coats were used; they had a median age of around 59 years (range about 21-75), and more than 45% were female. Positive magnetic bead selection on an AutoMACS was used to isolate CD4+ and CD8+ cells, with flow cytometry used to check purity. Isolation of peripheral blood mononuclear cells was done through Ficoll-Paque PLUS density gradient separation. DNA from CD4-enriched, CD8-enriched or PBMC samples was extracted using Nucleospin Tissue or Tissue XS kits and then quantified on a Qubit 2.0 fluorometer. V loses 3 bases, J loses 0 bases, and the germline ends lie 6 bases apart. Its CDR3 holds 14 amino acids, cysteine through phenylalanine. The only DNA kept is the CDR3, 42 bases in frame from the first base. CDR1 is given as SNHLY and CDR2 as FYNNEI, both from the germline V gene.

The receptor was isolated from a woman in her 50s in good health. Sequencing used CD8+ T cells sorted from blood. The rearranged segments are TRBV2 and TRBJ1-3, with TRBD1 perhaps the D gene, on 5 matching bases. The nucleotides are TGTGCCAGCAGTGAGGACAACTCTGGAAACACCATATATTTT. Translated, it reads CASSEDNSGNTIYF.